This paragraph reports one T cell receptor beta chain. A read error may be the cause here, since a much bigger clone is one base away. This record comes from a study of read filtering for tumor transcriptome and immune sequencing. The library was built from about 400 ng RNA with molecular barcoded adaptors for alpha/delta and beta/gamma chains. From the reads, TCRdb called clonotypes with MiXCR, one entry per CDR3 protein. Of around 140,000 distinct CDR3 sequences in the sample, around 14% were seen once. Germline V gene data show CDR1 as MRHNA and CDR2 as SNTAGT. The CDR3 spans 14 residues. V usage is TRBV6-4 and J usage is TRBJ1-2; TRBD1 is a possible D gene (5 bases). Input material: a population of CD138-negative cells sorted from bone marrow. This TCR was recovered from a donor at least 40 years old with multiple myeloma. CDR3 loop: CASSPGTVGYGYIF. CDR3 DNA sequence: TGTGCCAGCAGCCCCGGGACTGTCGGTTATGGCTACATCTTC.